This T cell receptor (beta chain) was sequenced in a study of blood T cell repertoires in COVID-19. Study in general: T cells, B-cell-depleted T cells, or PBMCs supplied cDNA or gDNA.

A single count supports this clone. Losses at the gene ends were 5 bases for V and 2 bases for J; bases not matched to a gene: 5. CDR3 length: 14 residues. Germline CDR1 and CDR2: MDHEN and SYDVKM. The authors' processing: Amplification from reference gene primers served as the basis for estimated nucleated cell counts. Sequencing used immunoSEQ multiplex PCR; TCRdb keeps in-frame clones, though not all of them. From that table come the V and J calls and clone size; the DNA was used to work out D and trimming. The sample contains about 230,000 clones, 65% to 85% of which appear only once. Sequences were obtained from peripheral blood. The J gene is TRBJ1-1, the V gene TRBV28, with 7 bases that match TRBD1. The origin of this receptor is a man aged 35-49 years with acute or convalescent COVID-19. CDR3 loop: CASSMGDSNTEAFF. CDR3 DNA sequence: TGTGCCAGCAGTATGGGGGACAGTAACACTGAAGCTTTCTTT.